These T cell receptor beta chains were read from a single sample in a study of molecular identifiers for immune sequencing clone quantification. TCRdb fed the PCR reads into MiXCR, producing one record per CDR3 protein. Of about 320,000 distinct CDR3 sequences listed, about 22% are singletons. The sample comprised naive CD8+ T cells from blood, with Jurkat cell RNA spiked in. The receptors derive from a human donor in good health. Some libraries in this study had Jurkat cell RNA spiked in. Each CDR3 is given with its conserved first and last residue. The D gene is left open where the match is weak. The size field is filled for only some rows; it gives once, few, many or a size class.

. | TRBJ2-6 | TRBV30 | few | CAWSPGSEANVLTF | TGTGCCTGGTCGCCAGGGTCTGAGGCCAACGTCCTGACTTTC
TRBD1 | TRBJ1-2 | TRBV2 | . | CASSEGTGGHGYTF | TGTGCCAGCAGTGAAGGGACAGGGGGCCATGGCTACACCTTC
TRBD2 | TRBJ2-3 | TRBV5-1 | many | CASSFPLTTSGDLSTDTQYF | TGCGCCAGCAGCTTTCCCCTCACGACTAGCGGGGACCTAAGCACAGATACGCAGTATTTT
TRBD2 | TRBJ2-3 | TRBV7-9 | many | CASSFGLAGLTDTQYF | TGTGCCAGCAGCTTCGGACTAGCGGGCCTAACAGATACGCAGTATTTT
. | TRBJ2-3 | TRBV7-8 | many | CASSPLRGYTDTQYF | TGTGCCAGCAGCCCGCTAAGGGGCTACACAGATACGCAGTATTTT
. | TRBJ2-3 | TRBV6-1 | few | CASSEVIDTQYF | TGTGCCAGCAGTGAGGTTATAGATACGCAGTATTTT
. | TRBJ2-1 | TRBV25-1 | many | CASSELMGIGDEQFF | TGTGCCAGCAGTGAATTGATGGGGATAGGGGATGAGCAGTTCTTC
. | TRBJ2-3 | TRBV20-1 | many | CSASLTDLADTQYF | TGCAGTGCTAGTTTGACCGATTTGGCAGATACGCAGTATTTT
TRBD2 | TRBJ2-5 | TRBV5-8 | many | CASSQLSGGLQETQYF | TGTGCCAGCAGCCAACTGAGCGGGGGCCTCCAAGAGACCCAGTACTTC
. | TRBJ2-7 | TRBV5-1 | . | CASSLEPGTSSYEQYF | TGCGCCAGCAGCTTGGAGCCCGGGACAAGCTCCTACGAGCAGTACTTC
. | TRBJ2-2 | TRBV6-2/TRBV6-3 | . | CASSYQPPSGTGELFF | TGTGCCAGCAGTTACCAACCCCCCTCCGGCACCGGGGAGCTGTTTTTT
. | TRBJ2-7 | TRBV29-1 | many | CSVELYEGYSSYEQYF | TGCAGCGTTGAACTATACGAGGGTTACAGCTCCTACGAGCAGTACTTC
. | TRBJ2-7 | TRBV4-2 | many | CASSQDNGHPYEQYF | TGTGCCAGCAGCCAAGATAACGGCCATCCCTACGAGCAGTACTTC
. | TRBJ1-1 | TRBV4-1 | many | CASSQDPLTTEAFF | TGCGCCAGCAGCCAAGATCCGTTGACCACTGAAGCTTTCTTT
. | TRBJ2-7 | TRBV6-1 | many | CASSASGRYYEQYF | TGTGCCAGCAGTGCTTCAGGGAGATACTACGAGCAGTACTTC
. | TRBJ2-2 | TRBV19 | . | CASSLLYTGELFF | TGTGCCAGTAGTCTCCTTTACACCGGGGAGCTGTTTTTT
. | TRBJ1-3 | TRBV4-1 | many | CASSQGMVSGNTIYF | TGCGCCAGCAGCCAAGGGATGGTCTCTGGAAACACCATATATTTT
. | TRBJ1-1 | TRBV2 | many | CASSVGTMNTEAFF | TGTGCCAGCAGCGTCGGAACCATGAACACTGAAGCTTTCTTT
. | TRBJ2-3 | TRBV7-8 | many | CASSLAIAGTDTQYF | TGTGCCAGCAGCTTAGCTATAGCGGGCACAGATACGCAGTATTTT
TRBD1 | TRBJ2-7 | TRBV10-3 | . | CAISPDRGFNEQYF | TGTGCCATCAGTCCCGACAGGGGATTCAACGAGCAGTACTTC
. | TRBJ2-7 | TRBV4-2 | . | CASSHATGQVYEQYF | TGTGCCAGCAGCCATGCTACGGGACAAGTCTACGAGCAGTACTTC
. | TRBJ1-1 | TRBV19 | many | CASSIYGQLEAFF | TGTGCCAGTAGTATATACGGACAGCTTGAAGCTTTCTTT
TRBD1 | TRBJ1-1 | TRBV4-3 | . | CASSQGTGGFTEAFF | TGCGCCAGCAGCCAAGGGACAGGGGGTTTCACTGAAGCTTTCTTT
. | TRBJ2-7 | TRBV6-5 | many | CASNLFWAGRFSEQYF | TGTGCCAGCAACCTCTTTTGGGCAGGGCGTTTTTCCGAGCAGTACTTC
TRBD2 | TRBJ2-3 | TRBV7-9 | few | CASSPPTSGVVTDTQYF | TGTGCCAGCAGCCCTCCGACTAGCGGGGTAGTCACAGATACGCAGTATTTT
. | TRBJ1-2 | TRBV12-3/TRBV12-4 | . | CASSLMGPYGYTF | TGTGCCAGCAGTTTAATGGGTCCCTATGGCTACACCTTC
. | TRBJ2-3 | TRBV2 | many | CASSAVRETDTQYF | TGTGCCAGCAGTGCGGTCAGGGAAACAGATACGCAGTATTTT
. | TRBJ2-3 | TRBV12-3/TRBV12-4 | many | CASSFTVPDTQYF | TGTGCCAGCAGTTTTACAGTCCCCGATACGCAGTATTTT
. | TRBJ2-1 | TRBV11-2 | many | CASSSPPQF | TGTGCCAGCAGCTCCCCGCCACAGTTC
. | TRBJ1-1 | TRBV6-4 | many | CASCGGVVGYAEAFF | TGTGCCTCTTGTGGTGGGGTGGTGGGATACGCTGAAGCTTTCTTT
. | TRBJ1-1 | TRBV20-1 | . | CSASSGSTEAFF | TGCAGTGCTAGTTCAGGGTCGACTGAAGCTTTCTTT
. | TRBJ2-3 | TRBV6-2/TRBV6-3 | many | CASSYLNTDTQYF | TGTGCCAGCAGTTACTTGAACACAGATACGCAGTATTTT
. | TRBJ2-3 | TRBV19 | many | CASSRRGGTSTDTQYF | TGTGCCAGTAGCCGGAGGGGCGGAACTAGCACAGATACGCAGTATTTT
. | TRBJ1-1 | TRBV5-4 | few | CASSPVPGSTEAFF | TGTGCCAGCAGTCCGGTCCCGGGGAGCACTGAAGCTTTCTTT
TRBD2 | TRBJ2-2 | TRBV19 | many | CASSIGPWTSGYTGELFF | TGTGCCAGTAGTATAGGACCCTGGACTAGCGGATACACCGGGGAGCTGTTTTTT
TRBD2 | TRBJ2-3 | TRBV5-1 | many | CASSPAAGTSGTDTQYF | TGCGCCAGCAGCCCAGCCGCCGGGACTAGCGGCACAGATACGCAGTATTTT
TRBD2 | TRBJ2-2 | TRBV13 | few | CASSYGLAGDTGELFF | TGTGCCAGCAGCTACGGACTAGCGGGAGATACCGGGGAGCTGTTTTTT
. | TRBJ2-1 | TRBV18 | . | CASSPARGTYNEQFF | TGTGCCAGCTCACCAGCCCGGGGGACCTACAATGAGCAGTTCTTC
. | TRBJ2-7 | TRBV25-1 | many | CASSPRTENYEQYF | TGTGCCAGCAGTCCACGGACCGAGAACTACGAGCAGTACTTC
. | TRBJ2-3 | TRBV3-1 | many | CASSQDPHTQYF | TGTGCCAGCAGCCAAGATCCCCATACGCAGTATTTT
. | TRBJ1-5 | TRBV20-1 | many | CSARINQPQHF | TGCAGTGCTAGAATTAATCAGCCCCAGCATTTT
. | TRBJ1-2 | TRBV27 | . | CASSPFSGQFGYTF | TGTGCCAGCAGCCCCTTTTCGGGACAATTTGGTTACACCTTC
TRBD1 | TRBJ2-7 | TRBV10-3 | few | CAISESQTGGMDEQYF | TGTGCCATCAGTGAGTCCCAGACAGGGGGTATGGACGAGCAGTACTTC
. | TRBJ2-3 | TRBV14 | many | CASSRFNTDTQYF | TGTGCCAGCAGCCGTTTCAACACAGATACGCAGTATTTT
TRBD1 | TRBJ1-1 | TRBV6-6 | many | CASSDSHRGPEAFF | TGTGCCAGCAGTGACTCCCACAGGGGCCCTGAAGCTTTCTTT
. | TRBJ1-6 | TRBV10-1 | . | CASSASGNNSPLHF | TGCGCCAGCAGTGCTTCGGGGAATAATTCACCCCTCCACTTT
TRBD1 | TRBJ2-1 | TRBV28 | . | CASSFPGQGSFIRELGQFF | TGTGCCAGCAGTTTCCCGGGACAGGGTTCGTTTATCCGGGAGCTTGGGCAGTTCTTC
TRBD1 | TRBJ1-4 | TRBV19 | few | CASSMNRGQSNEKLFF | TGTGCCAGTAGTATGAACAGGGGGCAGAGTAATGAAAAACTGTTTTTT
. | TRBJ2-3 | TRBV20-1 | . | CSGKRGVPDSYTDTQYF | TGCAGTGGTAAGAGAGGAGTGCCGGACTCTTACACAGATACGCAGTATTTT
TRBD1 | TRBJ2-2 | TRBV6-5 | many | CASSYSGTVTTGELFF | TGTGCCAGCAGTTACTCCGGGACAGTCACCACCGGGGAGCTGTTTTTT
. | TRBJ1-2 | TRBV13 | . | CASSLKRQETSYGYTF | TGTGCCAGCAGCCTAAAGAGACAGGAAACTAGCTATGGCTACACCTTC
. | TRBJ2-7 | TRBV6-1 | many | CASSEWADSRF | TGTGCCAGCAGTGAATGGGCAGACTCTCGCTTC
. | TRBJ2-3 | TRBV4-3 | many | CASSQTSPSTDTQYF | TGCGCCAGCAGCCAGACTAGTCCTAGCACAGATACGCAGTATTTT
. | TRBJ2-1 | TRBV24-1 | many | CATSDLFHNEQFF | TGTGCCACCAGTGATTTATTTCACAATGAGCAGTTCTTC
. | TRBJ2-7 | TRBV11-2 | few | CASSYWEGGTYEQYF | TGTGCCAGCAGCTACTGGGAAGGGGGAACCTACGAGCAGTACTTC